This T cell receptor (beta chain) was recorded in a study of blood T cells in healthy people across ages. With a J-beta primer mix and a sample-barcoded 5' primer, a second PCR ran about 7 to 12 cycles. A 12-random-nucleotide template-switch adaptor tagged each cDNA molecule. TCRdb recomputed calls from the 5' RACE reads with MiXCR, one row per CDR3 protein. The repertoire holds roughly 700,000 distinct CDR3 sequences, around 48% seen once, with roughly a third in the top ten. V was trimmed by 2 bases and J by 2 bases, leaving 11 bases between them. This CDR3 region has 15 residues. Germline V gene data show CDR1 as KGHDR and CDR2 as SFDVKD.

The rearrangement links TRBV24-1 to TRBJ2-5, with a weak D call TRBD1 (5 bases). Material for sequencing was blood. The clonotype was recovered from a woman between 55 and 75 years old in good health. The chain's CDR3 is CATSDYGREQETQYF. CDR3 coding DNA: TGTGCCACCAGTGATTACGGCAGGGAACAAGAGACCCAGTACTTC.